The clone carrying this TCR beta chain was recorded a few times. Each gene name is a mouse one. The read ends 1 residue before the CDR3 terminus; that terminus is restored from the germline J gene. TCRdb keeps only in-frame clones here, not all; method: immunoSEQ multiplex PCR. Among approximately 1,400 clones, 50% were seen once, and the ten largest hold approximately 25%. Regarding time point: mouse harvest day 14 after allogeneic transplant. Mouse grafts combined 10^7 T-cell-depleted bone marrow cells with 10^6 splenic CD5+ T cells. The sample is drawn from a study of tissue T cells after allogeneic stem cell transplantation. Per the germline V gene, CDR1 is NSHNY and CDR2 is SYGAGN. The V and J ends lost 0 bases and 3 bases respectively, with 7 bases between them. The CDR3 runs 14 residues.

This clonotype originated in a female BALB/c mouse given C57BL/6 T cells with graft-versus-host disease after an allogeneic hematopoietic cell transplant. The chain is built from TRBV13-1 and TRBJ1-3, with a weak D call TRBD1 (6 bases). The sequenced sample consisted of liver tissue. CDR3 loop: CASSDAGVGNTLYF. The sequenced part of the CDR3 DNA is TGTGCCAGCAGTGATGCAGGGGTTGGAAATACGCTCTAT.